These T cell receptor beta chains were read from a single sample in a study of human T cells and chemical hapten exposure. TCRdb reprocessed the RACE reads via MiXCR and lists one record per CDR3 protein. Here the sample spans more than 70,000 distinct CDR3 sequences, approximately 9% being singletons. The sample consisted of whole blood, taken in connection with sensitization to the hapten diphenylcyclopropenone (DPC). These receptors originate from a man aged 40-49 years with alopecia areata. Some clones in this sample may be carry-over from other donors' samples. Each CDR3 is given without its conserved first and last residue.

V gene	J gene	CDR3 protein
TRBV4-1	TRBJ2-4	ASSQDAGGAKNIQY
TRBV5-4	TRBJ2-5	ASSLPSGRGETQY
TRBV4-2	TRBJ2-7	ASSQEILYEQY
TRBV15	TRBJ1-3	ATSRDLFSGNTIY
TRBV29-1	TRBJ1-2	ITLGQGFYGYT
TRBV15	TRBJ2-1	ATSSGPSALEQF
TRBV14	TRBJ1-6	ASSQVGTGLNSPLH
TRBV7-3	TRBJ2-3	ASSLTSPDTQY
TRBV7-2	TRBJ2-3	ASSAGTDTQY
TRBV29-1	TRBJ2-7	SALKGHDEQY
TRBV12-3/TRBV12-4	TRBJ2-2	ASSLGAGELF
TRBV6-6	TRBJ2-1	ASSYLGQKTREQF
TRBV5-1	TRBJ2-1	ASNDGGDNEQF
TRBV29-1	TRBJ2-1	SSTRGGSGEQF
TRBV6-6	TRBJ1-4	ASSYSPQNNEKLF
TRBV7-8	TRBJ2-7	ASSLGRNIGQPSSYEQY
TRBV28	TRBJ1-2	ASSLQAGGVAGYT
TRBV12-3/TRBV12-4	TRBJ1-1	ASSLYGQGDTEAF
TRBV7-2	TRBJ1-2	ASSPSPGLGYT
TRBV6-5	TRBJ2-7	ASSSAAASSYEQY